These 24 T cell receptor beta chains were all obtained from the same sample, sequenced in a study of human CD4 T cells and Enterobacteriaceae. The repertoire was sequenced with immunoSEQ multiplex PCR; TCRdb's copy has only in-frame clones and lacks some. The data show 25,000 to 30,000 clones, around four fifths seen once. All CD4+ cells other than CD45RA+CCR7+CD95- naive cells were sorted as memory, over 98% pure. Sequenced material: memory CD4+ T cells from blood. These receptor sequences come from a human donor in good health.

This clone showed up just once. The chain is built from TRBV7-2 and TRBJ2-1, with D perhaps TRBD2 (6 bases). With 2 bases removed from V and 7 bases from J, the gap between germline ends came to 12 bases. CDR3 length: 14 residues. The V gene's germline CDR1 is SGHTA and CDR2 FQGNSA. CDR3 coding DNA: TGTGCCAGCAGCTTACTAGGGACTCGAAATGAGCAGTTCTTC. The encoded protein is CASSLLGTRNEQFF.

The DNA of the CDR3 is TGTGCCACCAGCAGAGAACAGGGGAACCAAGAGACCCAGTACTTC. It codes for CATSREQGNQETQYF. This chain uses TRBV15 with TRBJ2-5; 7 bases are a match to TRBD1. Germline CDR1 is LNHNV and CDR2 is YYDKDF (reference sequence). The CDR3 contains 15 residues. V lost 0 bases to trimming and J lost 0 bases; unmatched junction nucleotides: 1.

The gene calls are TRBV5-6 and TRBJ2-7; 8 positions match TRBD2. CDR3 size: 14 residues. Germline assignment: CDR1 SGHDT and CDR2 YYEEEE. The ends lost 1 base at V and 3 bases at J; junction bases unmatched: 3. The chain's CDR3 is CASSLTGTSYEQYF. The CDR3 bases are TGTGCCAGCAGCTTGACGGGGACTAGCTACGAGCAGTACTTC.

The V and J genes are TRBV5-1 and TRBJ2-1; D gene ambiguous. Germline values: CDR1 SGHRS, CDR2 YFSETQ. V lost 0 bases, J lost 3 bases, and 10 bases lay in between. This CDR3 region has 15 residues. In nucleotides, the CDR3 is TGCGCCAGCAGCTTGGGCCCAGCGCTCTACAATGAGCAGTTCTTC. This gives the protein CASSLGPALYNEQFF.

This clone has just one count. The chain employs TRBV5-4 and TRBJ2-5; 10 bases agree with TRBD1. V gave up 2 bases and J gave up 6 bases; unmatched junction bases: 10. CDR3 length: 16 residues. The germline gives CDR1 SGHNT, CDR2 YYREEE (reference sequence). CDR3 residues: CASSLPGQGVEKTQYF. The CDR3 DNA follows: TGTGCCAGCAGCTTACCCGGACAGGGGGTAGAGAAGACCCAGTACTTC. The full variable domain, completed using reference TRBV5-4 and TRBJ2-5, is ETGVTQSPTHLIKTRGQQVTLRCSSQSGHNTVSWYQQALGQGPQFIFQYYREEENGRGNFPPRFSGLQFPNYSSELNVNALELDDSALYLCASSLPGQGVEKTQYFGPGTRLLVL.

This chain joins TRBV7-9 and TRBJ2-1; 9 nucleotides agree with TRBD2. J gave up 7 bases and V 5 bases, and 9 bases lay outside the gene matches. Germline CDR1 SEHNR, CDR2 FQNEAQ (reference sequence). This CDR3 contains 15 residues. CDR3 coding DNA: TGTGCCAGCAGCCCAAGCGGGAGGCCGTGGAATGAGCAGTTCTTC. This encodes CASSPSGRPWNEQFF.

The chain recombines TRBV28 with TRBJ2-5, with 7 bases that match TRBD1. V dropped 1 base and J dropped 3; count of bases not matched to a gene: 2. The CDR3 loop spans 14 amino acids. Germline assignment: CDR1 MDHEN and CDR2 SYDVKM. The CDR3 DNA reads TGTGCCAGCAGTTTATACAGGGGCGAAGAGACCCAGTACTTC. This encodes CASSLYRGEETQYF.

The chain employs TRBV5-1 and TRBJ2-3; D is unclear. Germline V gene data show CDR1 as SGHRS and CDR2 as YFSETQ. Trimming pared 2 bases from V and 0 bases from J, leaving 7 bases between. This CDR3 spans 14 amino acids. Here the CDR3 DNA reads TGCGCCAGCAGCTTCACAGACAGCACAGATACGCAGTATTTT. Amino acids: CASSFTDSTDTQYF.

The chain couples TRBV27 to TRBJ2-1; no definite D call. With 3 bases removed from V and 7 bases from J, the gap between germline ends came to 10 bases. CDR3 length: 13 residues. The germline V gene encodes CDR1 MNHEY and CDR2 SMNVEV (reference sequence). Here the CDR3 DNA reads TGTGCCAGCAGTTTCATGGGTGAGAATGAGCAGTTCTTC. This sequence encodes CASSFMGENEQFF.

The CDR3: CASSPPARGNTEQYF. In nucleotides, the CDR3 is TGTGCCAGCTCACCACCAGCCCGGGGCAATACAGAGCAGTACTTC. This rearrangement joins TRBV18 to TRBJ2-7; D could derive from TRBD1 or TRBD2 (5 bases each). Germline V lookup: CDR1 KGHSH, CDR2 LQKENI. The V gene lost 0 bases and the J gene lost 7 bases, with 16 bases spanning the gap. This CDR3 comprises 15 residues.

V usage is TRBV18 and J usage is TRBJ2-2; 9 nucleotides agree with TRBD2. Trimming took 3 bases from V and 5 from J; bases not matched to a gene: 4. There are 15 residues in the CDR3. Germline assignment: CDR1 KGHSH and CDR2 LQKENI. The CDR3 sequence: CASSPQREVTGELFF. The DNA for the CDR3 is TGTGCCAGCTCACCCCAGCGGGAGGTAACCGGGGAGCTGTTTTTT. Together with reference TRBV18 and TRBJ2-2, the CDR3 gives the full variable domain: NAGVMQNPRHLVRRRGQEARLRCSPMKGHSHVYWYRQLPEEGLKFMVYLQKENIIDESGMPKERFSAEFPKEGPSILRIQQVVRGDSAAYFCASSPQREVTGELFFGEGSRLTVL.

V is TRBV21-1 and J is TRBJ2-3; TRBD1 is the table's D call and was not checked against the DNA. TRBV21-1 has pseudogene status. CDR3 length: 16 amino acids. CDR3 sequence (DNA): TGTGCCAGCAGCACTCGGGACAGCCCAGACACAGATACGCAGTATTTT. Residues: CASSTRDSPDTDTQYF.

The rearrangement uses TRBV19 and TRBJ2-1, with 8 nucleotides matching TRBD2. Trimming took 1 base from V and 0 from J; bases not matched to a gene: 17. The CDR3 spans 21 residues. Germline V lookup: CDR1 LNHDA, CDR2 SQIVND (reference sequence). The CDR3 coding sequence is TGTGCCAGTAGTATAGCCCCTCTCGGAGAGCGGGAGCCTATCTCCTACAATGAGCAGTTCTTC. Amino acid sequence: CASSIAPLGEREPISYNEQFF.

The chain is built from TRBV2 and TRBJ2-1; TRBD2 agrees at 7 bases. The ends lost 7 bases at V and 4 bases at J; junction bases unmatched: 10. CDR1 is SNHLY and CDR2 is FYNNEI in the germline V gene. The CDR3 has 15 amino acids. The CDR3 nucleotides read TGTGCCAGCATCCTTAGGACTAGATCGTACAATGAGCAGTTCTTC. Protein sequence: CASILRTRSYNEQFF.

V usage is TRBV5-4 and J usage is TRBJ1-1, with D perhaps TRBD1 (6 bases). CDR3 length: 12 amino acids. Per the germline V gene, CDR1 is SGHNT and CDR2 is YYREEE (reference sequence). Trimming took off 5 bases at V and 8 bases at J, with 13 bases between the two ends. CDR3 amino acids: CASRHTGTEAFF. In nucleotides, the CDR3 is TGTGCCAGCAGACATACAGGGACAGAAGCTTTCTTT.

By sample share, this clone is medium-sized. V usage is TRBV5-1 and J usage is TRBJ2-2, with D tentatively TRBD2 (6 bases). V was shortened by 0 bases and J by 5 bases, with 14 bases between the two germline ends. Looked up from germline, CDR1 is SGHRS and CDR2 is YFSETQ. CDR3 size: 16 residues. CDR3 loop: CASSLAPGSGTGELFF. As DNA, the CDR3 is TGCGCCAGCAGCTTGGCACCCGGGAGTGGGACCGGGGAGCTGTTTTTT.

The J gene is TRBJ2-1, the V gene TRBV4-2, with 7 bases fitting TRBD2. Germline values: CDR1 LGHNA, CDR2 YNFKEQ. V was clipped by 3 bases and J by 4 bases; unmatched bases: 3. This CDR3 spans 14 amino acids. DNA of the CDR3: TGTGCCAGCAGCCATCTAGCGGATTACAATGAGCAGTTCTTC. It codes for CASSHLADYNEQFF.

V is TRBV18 and J is TRBJ2-5, with 9 bases aligning to TRBD1. V lost 3 bases and J lost 3; bases outside the gene matches: 5. Germline CDR1 is KGHSH and CDR2 is LQKENI. This CDR3 contains 15 residues. The CDR3 loop is CASSPQGTGKETQYF. The CDR3 DNA sequence: TGTGCCAGCTCACCCCAGGGGACAGGGAAAGAGACCCAGTACTTC.

This clone has only a few counts. The chain recombines TRBV5-6 with TRBJ2-5; D gene unclear. Trimming left V 2 bases short and J 4 bases short, with 6 bases between. The CDR3 has 12 residues. Germline-derived CDR1 and CDR2 are SGHDT and YYEEEE. CDR3 sequence: CASSFDVETQYF. The CDR3 region has the DNA TGTGCCAGCAGCTTTGACGTAGAGACCCAGTACTTC.

This sequence joins TRBV10-3 and TRBJ2-3, with 10 positions matching TRBD1. Germline CDR1 is ENHRY and CDR2 is SYGVKD. The J segment lost 0 bases and the V segment lost 11 bases, leaving 8 bases of the junction unmatched. The CDR3 consists of 15 residues. In nucleotides, the CDR3 is TGTGCCTCATCCGGGACAGGGGATAGCACAGATACGCAGTATTTT. Residues: CASSGTGDSTDTQYF.

The rearrangement joins TRBV21-1 to TRBJ2-7. TRBV21-1 is a pseudogene segment. The CDR3 loop spans 20 amino acids. The DNA of the CDR3 is TGTGCCAGCAGCAAATATCCCCCCAGGGGGCGAGGCGGGAGGACCTACGAGCAGTACTTC. Its translation: CASSKYPPRGRGGRTYEQYF.

The chain combines TRBV5-6 with TRBJ2-4; 8 bases fit TRBD1. The CDR3 consists of 15 residues. Trimming cost V 0 bases and J 6 bases; bases outside gene matches: 5. Germline V CDR1 and CDR2: SGHDT, YYEEEE. CDR3 region: CASSLEGQGLNIQYF. CDR3 sequence (DNA): TGTGCCAGCAGCTTGGAAGGACAGGGCCTAAACATTCAGTACTTC.

CDR3 sequence: CASSLGAQGRYEQYF. The CDR3 DNA follows: TGTGCCAGCAGCTTAGGTGCACAGGGGAGGTACGAGCAGTACTTC. The genes are TRBV11-2 and TRBJ2-7; maybe TRBD1 (7 bases). In germline, CDR1 is SGHAT, CDR2 FQNNGV. The V end lost 1 base, the J end lost 4 bases, and 14 bases lay between the germline ends. The CDR3 totals 15 residues. Using reference TRBV11-2 and TRBJ2-7 for the parts outside the CDR3, the full variable domain is EAGVAQSPRYKIIEKRQSVAFWCNPISGHATLYWYQQILGQGPKLLIQFQNNGVVDDSQLPKDRFSAERLKGVDSTLKIQPAKLEDSAVYLCASSLGAQGRYEQYFGPGTRLTVT.

V usage is TRBV6-6 and J usage is TRBJ1-3, with 7 bases lining up with TRBD1. CDR3 size: 14 residues. The germline V gene encodes CDR1 MNHNY and CDR2 SVGAGI (reference sequence). V was clipped by 6 bases and J by 4 bases; unmatched bases: 6. The CDR3 nucleotides are TGTGCCAGCAGGAAGGGACAGCAAGGAAACACCATATATTTT. Protein: CASRKGQQGNTIYF.